This TCR beta chain was sequenced for a study of blood T cell repertoires in COVID-19. Study in general: T cells, B-cell-depleted T cells, or PBMCs supplied cDNA or gDNA.

This CDR3 has 14 residues. Trimming left V 6 bases short and J 0 bases short, with 11 bases between. Germline lookup yields CDR1 DFQATT and CDR2 SNEGSKA (reference sequence). All enrollees were about 18 to 100 years old and from 20 to 30 US areas. Here immunoSEQ multiplex PCR was the method, and the copy in TCRdb shows in-frame clones only, minus some. The table lists around 280,000 clones, nearly 90% of them singletons, with 1.7% in the top ten. The sample comprised PBMCs or T cells enriched from blood (not recorded which). The TCR was taken from a woman aged 18-29 years with acute COVID-19. J is TRBJ1-4 and V is TRBV20-1; D remains unclear. The CDR3, as DNA: TGCAGTGCCAGTGACGGTTCAACTAATGAAAAACTGTTTTTT. Translating it yields CSASDGSTNEKLFF.